Listed here is a single TCR beta chain. The CDR3 totals 15 residues. Trimming took 6 bases from V and 0 from J; bases not matched to a gene: 6. Germline CDR1 is SGHTA and CDR2 is FQGNSA. This record belongs to a study of response to subunit inactivated influenza vaccine. TCRdb passed the RT-PCR reads through MiXCR, listing each CDR3 protein once. The data contain about 540,000 distinct CDR3 sequences, approximately 22% of them seen just once; the ten biggest clones take up about 3%. The same data also went into a second study, on T cells expressing NK-cell markers. That report adds: Making the TCR beta cDNA relied on 5'RACE template switching with UMIs. Several experiments employed an anti-gamma-delta TCR antibody to confine sorting to alpha-beta TCR T cells. In roughly six donors, dominant CD3+CD56+NKG2C+ clonotypes ranked among the top 10 CD8+ clonotypes. These clonotypes, the leaders elsewhere, also led the CD3+CD56-NKG2C+ fraction in several donors. Whether expanded NKG2C+ T cell clones were HCMV-specific remained unclear.

The source is a man aged 45-65 years who received an inactivated influenza vaccine. V and J are TRBV7-2 and TRBJ2-3; 7 nucleotides align to TRBD1. The sequences come from CD4+ T cells sorted from PBMCs, collected less than 13 days after vaccination. The CDR3 coding sequence is TGTGCCAGCAGTTACAGGGGAATTAGCACAGATACGCAGTATTTT. Translation: CASSYRGISTDTQYF.